The 19 T cell receptor beta chains presented below share a single source sample, sequenced in a study of T cell repertoires in cytomegalovirus infection. TCRdb analysed the reads with MiXCR anew, one entry per CDR3 protein. Of fewer than 350,000 distinct CDR3 sequences listed, about a sixth are singletons. Sequencing was done on a sample of PBMCs. Receptors were obtained from a human donor in good health (CMV status not recorded). Some clones in this sample may be carry-over from other donors' samples.

This clonotype was counted between two and nine times. The chain links TRBV7-9 to TRBJ1-1; the D is unclear. Per germline, CDR1 SEHNR and CDR2 FQNEAQ (reference sequence). This CDR3 contains 14 residues. Trimming cost V 2 bases and J 6 bases, with 13 bases left between them. CDR3 region: CASSLNGGSSEAFF. In DNA, the CDR3 is TGTGCCAGCAGCTTAAACGGCGGCTCCTCTGAAGCTTTCTTT. Based on the CDR3 plus reference TRBV7-9 and TRBJ1-1, the full variable domain is DTGVSQNPRHKITKRGQNVTFRCDPISEHNRLYWYRQTLGQGPEFLTYFQNEAQLEKSRLLSDRFSAERPKGSFSTLEIQRTEQGDSAMYLCASSLNGGSSEAFFGQGTRLTVV.

V usage is TRBV5-1 and J usage is TRBJ2-2; D possibly matches TRBD1 or TRBD2 (5 bases each). The V end was cut by 3 bases, the J end by 6 bases, with 18 bases between. Germline V gene data show CDR1 as SGHRS and CDR2 as YFSETQ. The CDR3 has 16 amino acids. The CDR3, as DNA: TGCGCCAGCAGCTGGGGGACCCCGCTCTACGCCGGGGAGCTGTTTTTT. This gives the protein CASSWGTPLYAGELFF.

This clonotype was picked up many times. The rearrangement uses TRBV7-2 and TRBJ2-2; 9 bases are a match to TRBD1. Germline trimming cut 5 bases from V and 5 bases from J; bases unmatched to any gene: 6. Germline CDR1 and CDR2: SGHTA and FQGNSA. This CDR3 region has 15 residues. The DNA for the CDR3 is TGTGCCAGCAGCCCAACAGGGGGCGTTACCGGGGAGCTGTTTTTT. This sequence encodes CASSPTGGVTGELFF.

This sequence joins TRBV12-3 or TRBV12-4 and TRBJ1-1; D might be TRBD1 (6 bases). This CDR3 has 20 residues. With 1 base removed from V and 1 base from J, the gap between germline ends came to 25 bases. The CDR3, as DNA: TGTGCCAGCAGTTTAGAATTAGGTCACGCCGGGGGGCGGGGGAACACTGAAGCTTTCTTT. Its translation is CASSLELGHAGGRGNTEAFF.

CDR3 sequence: CASSPGLADNIQYF. The CDR3 DNA reads as TGTGCCAGCAGCCCGGGACTAGCGGACAACATTCAGTACTTC. The J gene is TRBJ2-4, the V gene TRBV9, with 11 bases aligning to TRBD2. The CDR3 has 14 residues. Germline V gene sequence: CDR1 SGDLS, CDR2 YYNGEE. V shed 4 bases, J shed 7 bases, and the junction held 4 bases outside the gene matches.

This clonotype was seen a handful of times. The V gene is TRBV7-2, the J gene TRBJ1-1; 7 nucleotides match TRBD1. The CDR3 length is 15 residues. Unmatched junction bases numbered 10, after V lost 5 bases and J lost 4 bases. Germline V CDR1 and CDR2: SGHTA, FQGNSA. The CDR3 spells CASSAGGTAITEAFF. The CDR3 DNA reads TGTGCCAGCAGCGCGGGCGGGACAGCTATCACTGAAGCTTTCTTT.

The CDR3 coding sequence is TGTGCCAGCAGCTTCCCAACCGGAGTTGCAACTAATGAAAAACTGTTTTTT. As protein: CASSFPTGVATNEKLFF. J is TRBJ1-4 and V is TRBV7-9; D remains ambiguous. The V end lost 3 bases, the J end lost 0 bases, and 14 bases lay between the germline ends. The CDR3 loop spans 17 amino acids. Germline lookup yields CDR1 SEHNR and CDR2 FQNEAQ (reference sequence). The full variable domain, with the rest looked up from reference TRBV7-9 and TRBJ1-4, is DTGVSQNPRHKITKRGQNVTFRCDPISEHNRLYWYRQTLGQGPEFLTYFQNEAQLEKSRLLSDRFSAERPKGSFSTLEIQRTEQGDSAMYLCASSFPTGVATNEKLFFGSGTQLSVL.

Many counts were recorded for this clonotype. The chain has TRBV4-1 and TRBJ2-7; no firm D call. The V gene lost 0 bases and the J gene lost 3 bases, with 12 bases spanning the gap. CDR3 size: 15 residues. Germline V gene sequence: CDR1 MGHRA, CDR2 YSYEKL. This chain's CDR3 is CASSQDNRRGYEQYF. DNA of the CDR3: TGCGCCAGCAGCCAAGATAACCGAAGAGGCTACGAGCAGTACTTC.

This chain links TRBV4-3 with TRBJ2-1, with TRBD1 matching 7 bases. The CDR3 has 13 amino acids. Germline V gene lookup returns CDR1 LGHNA and CDR2 YSLEER. The V segment lost 1 base and the J segment 8 bases; nucleotides outside the gene matches: 2. The CDR3 is CASSQVQGYEQFF. In nucleotides, the CDR3 is TGCGCCAGCAGCCAAGTACAGGGGTATGAGCAGTTCTTC.

This clonotype came up a few times. This chain joins TRBV5-6 and TRBJ2-3; D not certain. Germline assignment: CDR1 SGHDT and CDR2 YYEEEE. Trimming cost V 0 bases and J 1 base, with 12 bases left between them. The CDR3 is 16 residues long. CDR3 sequence (DNA): TGTGCCAGCAGCTTGGGTGCAGGCCCCCGCACAGATACGCAGTATTTT. This codes for CASSLGAGPRTDTQYF.

This clonotype was observed many times. V and J are TRBV10-3 and TRBJ2-7, with unresolved D. V lost 7 bases and J 3 bases, leaving 16 bases between the germline ends. Germline loops: CDR1 ENHRY, CDR2 SYGVKD. This CDR3 contains 14 residues. Written as DNA, the CDR3 is TGTGCCATCAAGAAGGCGGACGAATTCTACGAGCAGTACTTC. Translating gives CAIKKADEFYEQYF.

This clonotype has ten or more counts. The chain joins TRBV5-5 to TRBJ2-2; 8 bases agree with TRBD1. V shed 3 bases and J 0 bases; nucleotides not matched to a gene: 1. This CDR3 region has 15 residues. Germline CDR1 reads SGHKS; CDR2 reads YYEKEE (reference sequence). The CDR3 loop is CASSWTGPNTGELFF. Written as DNA, the CDR3 is TGTGCCAGCAGCTGGACAGGGCCGAACACCGGGGAGCTGTTTTTT.

The J gene is TRBJ2-2, the V gene TRBV6-1, with 10 nucleotides matching TRBD1. The CDR3 is made up of 14 amino acids. Germline V gene data show CDR1 as MNHNS and CDR2 as SASEGT. With V trimmed by 6 bases and J by 7 bases, 5 bases remained unmatched. The CDR3 nucleotides are TGTGCCAGCAGCGGGGACAGGGGTTTCGGGGAGCTGTTTTTT. It codes for CASSGDRGFGELFF.

This rearrangement joins TRBV20-1 to TRBJ1-1, with D unresolved. Looked up from germline, CDR1 is DFQATT and CDR2 is SNEGSKA (reference sequence). CDR3 size: 13 residues. Deletions cut 3 bases from V and 5 bases from J, with 13 bases between. CDR3 in amino acids: CSASLQRETEAFF. The CDR3 nucleotides are TGCAGTGCTAGTCTCCAGCGGGAGACTGAAGCTTTCTTT.

The gene calls are TRBV7-2 and TRBJ1-2; D perhaps matches TRBD1 (5 bases). Germline-derived CDR1 and CDR2 are SGHTA and FQGNSA. This CDR3 has 14 amino acids. Trimming took off 4 bases at V and 5 bases at J, with 14 bases between the two ends. CDR3 protein: CASSSGPVSYGYTF. CDR3 in DNA: TGTGCCAGCAGCTCGGGGCCAGTCTCGTATGGCTACACCTTC.

The chain joins TRBV3-1 to TRBJ2-1; TRBD1 agrees at 8 bases. This CDR3 contains 15 residues. Trimming at V came to 4 bases and at J to 0 bases, leaving 2 bases not matched to a gene. Germline CDR1 is LGHDT and CDR2 is YNNKEL (reference sequence). In DNA form, the CDR3 reads TGTGCCAGCAGCCCGACAGGGGACTCCTACAATGAGCAGTTCTTC. This translates into CASSPTGDSYNEQFF.

This clonotype was counted between two and nine times. The chain employs TRBV18 and TRBJ2-3, with D unresolved. The CDR3 extends over 14 amino acids. The V end was cut by 3 bases, the J end by 4 bases, with 11 bases between. The V gene's germline CDR1 is KGHSH and CDR2 LQKENI. The CDR3 loop is CASSPASSADTQYF. Written as DNA, the CDR3 is TGTGCCAGCTCACCGGCGAGTTCGGCAGATACGCAGTATTTT.

This sequence joins TRBV7-2 and TRBJ1-1, with D possibly TRBD1 on 6 matching bases. Trimming stripped 6 bases from V and 0 bases from J, with 14 bases between. This CDR3 contains 15 residues. The germline V gene encodes CDR1 SGHTA and CDR2 FQGNSA. CDR3 loop: CASSPFGGLNTEAFF. The CDR3 DNA sequence: TGTGCCAGCAGTCCCTTCGGGGGGCTGAACACTGAAGCTTTCTTT. Full variable domain (remainder filled in from reference TRBV7-2 and TRBJ1-1): GAGVSQSPSNKVTEKGKDVELRCDPISGHTALYWYRQSLGQGLEFLIYFQGNSAPDKSGLPSDRFSAERTGGSVSTLTIQRTQQEDSAVYLCASSPFGGLNTEAFFGQGTRLTVV.

This clonotype was recorded a few times. The chain joins TRBV2 to TRBJ1-2, with TRBD1 as a possible D gene (5 bases). V lost 6 bases to trimming and J lost 4 bases, with 18 bases between them. Germline loops: CDR1 SNHLY, CDR2 FYNNEI. The CDR3 consists of 15 residues. The chain's CDR3 is CASSRDLGPSYGYTF. The CDR3 coding sequence is TGTGCCAGCAGCAGGGACCTGGGACCCAGCTATGGCTACACCTTC.